This T cell receptor beta chain was sequenced during a study of a mutant IDH1 vaccine in newly diagnosed glioma. Turning to the study itself: Vaccination started 4-6 weeks after radiotherapy alone, or with temozolomide cycles. Most patients had radiochemotherapy with temozolomide before enrollment; others had one alone.

Measured with immunoSEQ multiplex PCR; TCRdb has only the in-frame clones, and not every one. This table holds about 94,000 clones, just under 90% found once. Looked up from germline, CDR1 is SNHLY and CDR2 is FYNNEI. The CDR3 runs 15 residues. V lost 5 bases and J lost 2; bases outside the gene matches: 3. Note on this clone: Antigen specificity is unknown.

Documented time point: week 47, end of study. Each dose of the vaccine consisted of 300 ug of mutant IDH1 20-mer peptide, with topical imiquimod. Patients received eight vaccinations in weeks 1, 3, 5, 7, 11, 15, 19, 23. V gene TRBV2 combines with J gene TRBJ2-1; 10 bases fit TRBD2. The sequencing used PBMCs, collected from a glioma patient whose treatment included an IDH1 peptide vaccine. The sequence derives from a woman between 50 and 59 years old with glioma. CDR3 sequence (DNA): TGTGCCAGCAGTCGGACTAGCGGCACCTACAATGAGCAGTTCTTC. This sequence encodes CASSRTSGTYNEQFF.